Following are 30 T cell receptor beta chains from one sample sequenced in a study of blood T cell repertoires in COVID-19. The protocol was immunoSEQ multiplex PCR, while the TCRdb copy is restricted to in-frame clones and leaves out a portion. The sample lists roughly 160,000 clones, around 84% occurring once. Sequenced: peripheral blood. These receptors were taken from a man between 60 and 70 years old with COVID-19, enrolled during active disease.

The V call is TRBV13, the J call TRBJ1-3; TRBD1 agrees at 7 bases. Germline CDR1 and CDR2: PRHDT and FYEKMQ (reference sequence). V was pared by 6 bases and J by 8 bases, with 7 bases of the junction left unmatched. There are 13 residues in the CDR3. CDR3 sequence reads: CASRYGQAYTIYF. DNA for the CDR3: TGTGCCAGCAGATACGGACAGGCCTACACCATATATTTT.

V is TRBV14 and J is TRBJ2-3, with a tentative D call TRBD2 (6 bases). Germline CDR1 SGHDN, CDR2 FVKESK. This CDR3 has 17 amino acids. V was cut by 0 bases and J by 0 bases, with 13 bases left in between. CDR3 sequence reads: CASSQDGSGPSTDTQYF. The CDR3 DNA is TGTGCCAGCAGCCAAGATGGGAGCGGGCCTAGCACAGATACGCAGTATTTT.

The CDR3 DNA follows: TGTGCCAGCAGCTCGTGGGGGGAATTTCGCCAAGAGACCCAGTACTTC. Encoded protein: CASSSWGEFRQETQYF. V usage is TRBV7-2 and J usage is TRBJ2-5, with D perhaps TRBD2 (6 bases). Trimming cost V 4 bases and J 1 base, with 16 bases left between them. This CDR3 has 16 amino acids. Germline V lookup: CDR1 SGHTA, CDR2 FQGNSA. The whole variable domain, remainder taken from reference TRBV7-2 and TRBJ2-5, is GAGVSQSPSNKVTEKGKDVELRCDPISGHTALYWYRQSLGQGLEFLIYFQGNSAPDKSGLPSDRFSAERTGGSVSTLTIQRTQQEDSAVYLCASSSWGEFRQETQYFGPGTRLLVL.

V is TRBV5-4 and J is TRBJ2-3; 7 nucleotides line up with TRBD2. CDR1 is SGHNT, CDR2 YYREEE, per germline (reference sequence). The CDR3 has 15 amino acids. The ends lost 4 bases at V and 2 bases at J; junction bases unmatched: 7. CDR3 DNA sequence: TGTGCCAGCAGCCCCCGGGGGGATCCCACAGATACGCAGTATTTT. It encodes CASSPRGDPTDTQYF. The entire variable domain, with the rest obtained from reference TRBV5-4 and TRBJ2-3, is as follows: ETGVTQSPTHLIKTRGQQVTLRCSSQSGHNTVSWYQQALGQGPQFIFQYYREEENGRGNFPPRFSGLQFPNYSSELNVNALELDDSALYLCASSPRGDPTDTQYFGPGTRLTVL.

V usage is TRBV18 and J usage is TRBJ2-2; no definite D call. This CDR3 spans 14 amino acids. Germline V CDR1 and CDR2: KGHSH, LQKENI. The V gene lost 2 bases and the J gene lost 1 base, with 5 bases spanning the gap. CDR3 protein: CASSPYKNTGELFF. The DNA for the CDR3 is TGTGCCAGCTCACCATACAAGAACACCGGGGAGCTGTTTTTT.

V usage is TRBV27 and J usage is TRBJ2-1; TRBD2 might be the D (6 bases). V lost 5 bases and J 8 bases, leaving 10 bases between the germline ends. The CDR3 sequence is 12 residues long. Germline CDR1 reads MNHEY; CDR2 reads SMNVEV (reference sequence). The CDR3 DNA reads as TGTGCCAGCAGTCAGGGAGGCGATGAGCAGTTCTTC. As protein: CASSQGGDEQFF.

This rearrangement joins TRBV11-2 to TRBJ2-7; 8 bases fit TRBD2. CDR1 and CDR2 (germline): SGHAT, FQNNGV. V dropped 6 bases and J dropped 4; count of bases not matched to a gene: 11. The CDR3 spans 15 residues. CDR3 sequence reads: CASSPTSVRGYEQYF. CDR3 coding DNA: TGTGCCAGCAGTCCGACTAGCGTCAGAGGGTACGAGCAGTACTTC.

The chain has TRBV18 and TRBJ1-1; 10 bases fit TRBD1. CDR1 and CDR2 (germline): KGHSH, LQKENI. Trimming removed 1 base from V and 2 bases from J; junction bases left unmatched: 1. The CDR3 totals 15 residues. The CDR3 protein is CASSPRQGANTEAFF. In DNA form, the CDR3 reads TGTGCCAGCTCACCACGACAGGGGGCTAACACTGAAGCTTTCTTT. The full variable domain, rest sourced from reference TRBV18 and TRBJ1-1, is NAGVMQNPRHLVRRRGQEARLRCSPMKGHSHVYWYRQLPEEGLKFMVYLQKENIIDESGMPKERFSAEFPKEGPSILRIQQVVRGDSAAYFCASSPRQGANTEAFFGQGTRLTVV.

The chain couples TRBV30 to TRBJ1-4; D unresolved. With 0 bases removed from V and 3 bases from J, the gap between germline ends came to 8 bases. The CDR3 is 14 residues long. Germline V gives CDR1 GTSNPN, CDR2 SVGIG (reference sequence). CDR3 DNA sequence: TGTGCCTGGAGTGTGGGCAGCCCTAATGAAAAACTGTTTTTT. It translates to CAWSVGSPNEKLFF.

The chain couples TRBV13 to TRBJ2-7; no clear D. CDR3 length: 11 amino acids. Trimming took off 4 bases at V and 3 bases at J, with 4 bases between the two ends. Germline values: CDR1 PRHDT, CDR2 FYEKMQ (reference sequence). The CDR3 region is CASSYGYEQYF. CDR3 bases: TGTGCCAGCAGCTACGGCTACGAGCAGTACTTC.

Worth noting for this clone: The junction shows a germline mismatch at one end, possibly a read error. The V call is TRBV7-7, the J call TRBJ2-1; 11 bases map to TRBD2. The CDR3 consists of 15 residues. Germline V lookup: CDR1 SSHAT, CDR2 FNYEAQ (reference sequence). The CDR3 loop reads CASSSGLAVNNEQFF. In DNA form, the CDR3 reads TGTGCTAGCAGCTCGGGACTAGCGGTTAACAATGAGCAGTTCTTC.

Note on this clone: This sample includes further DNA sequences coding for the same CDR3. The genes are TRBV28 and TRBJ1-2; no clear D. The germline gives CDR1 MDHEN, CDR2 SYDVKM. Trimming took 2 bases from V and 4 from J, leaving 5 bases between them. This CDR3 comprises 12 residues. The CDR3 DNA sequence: TGTGCCAGCAGTTTAGGTAGCTATGGCTACACCTTC. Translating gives CASSLGSYGYTF.

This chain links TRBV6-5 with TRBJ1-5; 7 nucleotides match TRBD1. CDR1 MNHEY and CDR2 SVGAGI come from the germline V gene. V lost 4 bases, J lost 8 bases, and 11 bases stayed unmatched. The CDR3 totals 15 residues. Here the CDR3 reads CASSSGQDGGKPQHF. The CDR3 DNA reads TGTGCCAGCAGTTCTGGACAGGACGGGGGTAAGCCCCAGCATTTT.

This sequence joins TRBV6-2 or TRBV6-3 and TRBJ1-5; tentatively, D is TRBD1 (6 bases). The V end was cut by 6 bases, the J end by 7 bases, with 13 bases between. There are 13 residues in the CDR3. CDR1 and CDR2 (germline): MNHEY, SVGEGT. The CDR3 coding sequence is TGTGCCAGCAGCAACGACAGGAGCCAGCCCCAGCATTTT. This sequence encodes CASSNDRSQPQHF.

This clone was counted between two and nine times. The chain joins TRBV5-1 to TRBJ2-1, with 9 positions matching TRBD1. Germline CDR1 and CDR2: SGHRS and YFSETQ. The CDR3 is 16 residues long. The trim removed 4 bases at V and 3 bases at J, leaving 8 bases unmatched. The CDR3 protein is CASSLQGAQLYNEQFF. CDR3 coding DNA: TGCGCCAGCAGCCTACAGGGGGCTCAGCTCTACAATGAGCAGTTCTTC.

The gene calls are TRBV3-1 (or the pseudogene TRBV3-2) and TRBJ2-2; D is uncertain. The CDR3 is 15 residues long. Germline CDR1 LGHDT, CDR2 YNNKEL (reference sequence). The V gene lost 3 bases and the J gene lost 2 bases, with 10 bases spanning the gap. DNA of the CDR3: TGTGCCAGCAGCCACGCGCGCACTAACACCGGGGAGCTGTTTTTT. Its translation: CASSHARTNTGELFF.

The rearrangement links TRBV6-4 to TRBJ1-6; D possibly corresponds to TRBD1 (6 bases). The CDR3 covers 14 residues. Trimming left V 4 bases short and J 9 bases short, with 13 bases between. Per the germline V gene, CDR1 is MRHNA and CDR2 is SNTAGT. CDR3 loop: CASSVAGASSPLHF. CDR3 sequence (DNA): TGTGCCAGCAGTGTTGCAGGGGCCAGTTCACCCCTCCACTTT.

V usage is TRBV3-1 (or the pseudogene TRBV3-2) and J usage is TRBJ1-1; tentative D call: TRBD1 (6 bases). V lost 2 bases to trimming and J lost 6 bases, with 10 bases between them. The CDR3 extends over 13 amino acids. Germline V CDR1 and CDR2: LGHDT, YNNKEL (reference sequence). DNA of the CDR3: TGTGCCAGCAGCCAACTTCGGACAGCTGAAGCTTTCTTT. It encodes CASSQLRTAEAFF.

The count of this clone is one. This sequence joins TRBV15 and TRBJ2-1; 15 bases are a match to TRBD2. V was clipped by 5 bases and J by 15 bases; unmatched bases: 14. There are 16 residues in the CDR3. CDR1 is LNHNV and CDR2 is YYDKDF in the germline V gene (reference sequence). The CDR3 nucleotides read TGTGCCACCAGCCTGCGGACTAGCGGGAGGGGCCTTACTACGTTCTTC. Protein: CATSLRTSGRGLTTFF.

The chain's CDR3 is CASLGGSSNGYTF. The DNA of the CDR3 is TGTGCCAGCCTAGGGGGCTCGAGTAATGGCTACACCTTC. The chain employs TRBV2 and TRBJ1-2; 7 bases map to TRBD1. The CDR3 is 13 residues long. CDR1 and CDR2 (germline): SNHLY, FYNNEI. J lost 6 bases, V lost 8 bases, and 9 bases had no gene match.

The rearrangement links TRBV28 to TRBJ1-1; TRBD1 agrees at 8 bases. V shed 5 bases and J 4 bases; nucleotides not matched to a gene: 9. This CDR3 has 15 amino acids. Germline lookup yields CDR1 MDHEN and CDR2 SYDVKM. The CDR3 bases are TGTGCCAGCAGTGCGCCAGGGGGCGCGGGCACTGAAGCTTTCTTT. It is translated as CASSAPGGAGTEAFF. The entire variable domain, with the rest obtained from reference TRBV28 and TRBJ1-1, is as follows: DVKVTQSSRYLVKRTGEKVFLECVQDMDHENMFWYRQDPGLGLRLIYFSYDVKMKEKGDIPEGYSVSREKKERFSLILESASTNQTSMYLCASSAPGGAGTEAFFGQGTRLTVV.

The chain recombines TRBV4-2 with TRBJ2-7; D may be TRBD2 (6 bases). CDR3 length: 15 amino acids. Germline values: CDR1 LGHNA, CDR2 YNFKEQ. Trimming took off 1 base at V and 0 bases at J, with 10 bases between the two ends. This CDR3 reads CASSQGLALSYEQYF. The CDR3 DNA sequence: TGTGCCAGCAGCCAAGGTCTAGCGCTCTCCTACGAGCAGTACTTC.

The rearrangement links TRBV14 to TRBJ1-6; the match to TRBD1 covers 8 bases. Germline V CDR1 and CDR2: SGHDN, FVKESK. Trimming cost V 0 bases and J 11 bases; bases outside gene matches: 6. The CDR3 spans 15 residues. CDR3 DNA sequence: TGTGCCAGCAGCCAAGACAGGACAGGGAGGACACCCCTCCACTTT. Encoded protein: CASSQDRTGRTPLHF.

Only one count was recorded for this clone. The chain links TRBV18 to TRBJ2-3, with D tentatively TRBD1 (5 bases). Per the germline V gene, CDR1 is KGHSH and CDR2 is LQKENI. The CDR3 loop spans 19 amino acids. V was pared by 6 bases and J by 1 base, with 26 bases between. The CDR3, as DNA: TGTGCCAGCTCCCCTCTCGGCCAGCAGGGTTTTCGGGGCACAGATACGCAGTATTTT. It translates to CASSPLGQQGFRGTDTQYF.

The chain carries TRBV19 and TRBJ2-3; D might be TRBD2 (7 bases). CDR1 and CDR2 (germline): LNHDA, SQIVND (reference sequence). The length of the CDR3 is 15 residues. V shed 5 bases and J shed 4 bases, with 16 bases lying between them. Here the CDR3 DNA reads TGTGCCAGTAGTTTTAGGGGGGGGTGGTCAGATACGCAGTATTTT. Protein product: CASSFRGGWSDTQYF.

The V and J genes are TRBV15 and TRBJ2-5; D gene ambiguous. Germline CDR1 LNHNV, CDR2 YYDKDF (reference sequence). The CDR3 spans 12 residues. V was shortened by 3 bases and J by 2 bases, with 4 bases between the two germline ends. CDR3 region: CATSSPQETQYF. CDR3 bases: TGTGCCACCAGCAGCCCGCAAGAGACCCAGTACTTC.

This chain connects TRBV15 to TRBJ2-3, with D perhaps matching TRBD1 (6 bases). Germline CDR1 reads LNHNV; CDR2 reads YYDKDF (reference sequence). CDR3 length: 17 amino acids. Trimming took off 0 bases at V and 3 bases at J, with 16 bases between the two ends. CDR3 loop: CATSRDPQGMGTDTQYF. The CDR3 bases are TGTGCCACCAGCAGAGATCCGCAGGGGATGGGGACAGATACGCAGTATTTT.

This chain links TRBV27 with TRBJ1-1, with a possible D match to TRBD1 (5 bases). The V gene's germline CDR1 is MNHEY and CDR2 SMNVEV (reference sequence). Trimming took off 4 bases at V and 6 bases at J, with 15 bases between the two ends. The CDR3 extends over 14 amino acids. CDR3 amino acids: CASSYRPEGAEAFF. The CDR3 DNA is TGTGCCAGCAGTTACAGGCCCGAAGGCGCTGAAGCTTTCTTT.

This chain's CDR3 is CASSLSSGYQRMNTEAFF. In DNA, the CDR3 is TGTGCCAGCAGCTTATCCTCCGGCTATCAGCGCATGAACACTGAAGCTTTCTTT. The chain is built from TRBV7-8 and TRBJ1-1; D gene unclear. CDR1 is SGHVS, CDR2 FQNEAQ, per germline. Trimming pared 2 bases from V and 0 bases from J, leaving 19 bases between. This CDR3 contains 18 residues.

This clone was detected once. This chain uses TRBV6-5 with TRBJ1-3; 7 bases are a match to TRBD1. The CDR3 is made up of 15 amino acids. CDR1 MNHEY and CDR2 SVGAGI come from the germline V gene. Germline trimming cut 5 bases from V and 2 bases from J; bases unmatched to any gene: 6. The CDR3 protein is CASSTTGVPGNTIYF. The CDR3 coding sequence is TGTGCCAGCAGTACAACAGGGGTTCCTGGAAACACCATATATTTT.